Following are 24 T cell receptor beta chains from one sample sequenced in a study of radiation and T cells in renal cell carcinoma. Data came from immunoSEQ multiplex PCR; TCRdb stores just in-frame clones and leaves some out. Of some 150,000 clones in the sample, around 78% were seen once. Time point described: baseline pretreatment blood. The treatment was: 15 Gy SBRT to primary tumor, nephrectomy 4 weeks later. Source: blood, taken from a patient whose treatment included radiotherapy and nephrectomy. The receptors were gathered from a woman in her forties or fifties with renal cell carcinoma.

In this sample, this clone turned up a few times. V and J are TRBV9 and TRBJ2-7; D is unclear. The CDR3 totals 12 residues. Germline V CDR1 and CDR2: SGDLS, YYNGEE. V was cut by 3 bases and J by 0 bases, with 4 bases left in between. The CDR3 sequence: CASSADSYEQYF. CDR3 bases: TGTGCCAGCAGCGCGGACTCCTACGAGCAGTACTTC.

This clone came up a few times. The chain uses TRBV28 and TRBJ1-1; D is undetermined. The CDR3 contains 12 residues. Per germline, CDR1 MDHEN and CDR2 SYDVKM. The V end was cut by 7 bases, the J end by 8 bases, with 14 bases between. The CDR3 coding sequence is TGTGCCAGCACCGGAGATCTCCAGGAAGCTTTCTTT. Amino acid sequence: CASTGDLQEAFF.

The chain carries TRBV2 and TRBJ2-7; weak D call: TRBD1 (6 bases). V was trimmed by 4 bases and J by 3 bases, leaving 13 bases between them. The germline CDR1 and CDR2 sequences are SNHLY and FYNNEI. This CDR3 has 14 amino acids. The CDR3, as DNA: TGTGCCAGCAGTGGCAGGGGCATTGGCTACGAGCAGTACTTC. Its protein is CASSGRGIGYEQYF.

The CDR3 protein is CASSYSIPGNTIYF. The CDR3 nucleotides read TGTGCCAGCAGTTACTCCATCCCAGGGAACACCATATATTTT. The V and J genes are TRBV6-5 and TRBJ1-3; a weak D match, TRBD1 (5 bases). Trimming cost V 0 bases and J 7 bases, with 10 bases left between them. Germline assignment: CDR1 MNHEY and CDR2 SVGAGI. The CDR3 spans 14 residues.

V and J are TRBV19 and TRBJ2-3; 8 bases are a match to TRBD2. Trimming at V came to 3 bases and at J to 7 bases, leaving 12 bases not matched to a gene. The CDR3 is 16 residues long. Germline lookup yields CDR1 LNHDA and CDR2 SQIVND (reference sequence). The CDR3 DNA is TGTGCCAGTAGTATCCTCGGGACTAGTATAACGAATACGCAGTATTTT. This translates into CASSILGTSITNTQYF.

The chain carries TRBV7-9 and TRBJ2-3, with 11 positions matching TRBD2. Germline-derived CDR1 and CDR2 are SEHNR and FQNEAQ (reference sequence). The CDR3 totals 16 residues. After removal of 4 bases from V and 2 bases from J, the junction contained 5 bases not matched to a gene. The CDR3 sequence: CASSSGLAGFTDTQYF. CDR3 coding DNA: TGTGCCAGCAGCTCCGGACTAGCGGGTTTCACAGATACGCAGTATTTT.

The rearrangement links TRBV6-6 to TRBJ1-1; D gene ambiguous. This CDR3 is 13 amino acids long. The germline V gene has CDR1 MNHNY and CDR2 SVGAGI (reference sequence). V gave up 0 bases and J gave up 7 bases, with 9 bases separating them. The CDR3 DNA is TGTGCCAGCAGTTACTCGGATCGCGGTGAAGCTTTCTTT. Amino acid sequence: CASSYSDRGEAFF.

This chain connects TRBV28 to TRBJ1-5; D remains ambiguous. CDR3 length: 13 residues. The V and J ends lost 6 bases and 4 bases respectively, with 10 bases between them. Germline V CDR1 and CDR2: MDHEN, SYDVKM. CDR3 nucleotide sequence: TGTGCCAGCAGATCCGACCCTAATCAGCCCCAGCATTTT. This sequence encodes CASRSDPNQPQHF.

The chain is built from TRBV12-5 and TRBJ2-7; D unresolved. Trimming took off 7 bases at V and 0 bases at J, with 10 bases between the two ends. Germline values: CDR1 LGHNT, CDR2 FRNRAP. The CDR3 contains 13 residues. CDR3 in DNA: TGTGCTAGTGCCTTAGAAGTCTCCTACGAGCAGTACTTC. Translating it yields CASALEVSYEQYF.

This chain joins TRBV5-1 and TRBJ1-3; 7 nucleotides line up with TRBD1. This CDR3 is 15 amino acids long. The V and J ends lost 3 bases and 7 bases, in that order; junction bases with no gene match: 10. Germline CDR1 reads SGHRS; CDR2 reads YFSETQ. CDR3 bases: TGCGCCAGCAGCTCCTCCGGGACAGAGGGGAACACCATATATTTT. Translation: CASSSSGTEGNTIYF.

DNA of the CDR3: TGTGCCAGCAACCTAGGAGGTAGCAATCAGCCCCAGCATTTT. Translation: CASNLGGSNQPQHF. The V call is TRBV2, the J call TRBJ1-5, with D unresolved. Trimming removed 7 bases at V and 0 bases at J, with 10 bases between. CDR1 SNHLY and CDR2 FYNNEI come from the germline V gene. The CDR3 has 14 residues.

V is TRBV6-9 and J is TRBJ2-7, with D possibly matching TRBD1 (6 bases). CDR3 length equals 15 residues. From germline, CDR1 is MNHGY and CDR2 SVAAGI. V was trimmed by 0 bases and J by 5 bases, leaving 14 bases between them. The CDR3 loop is CASSYSDSIFHEQYF. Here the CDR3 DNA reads TGTGCCAGCAGTTATTCGGACAGTATATTCCACGAGCAGTACTTC.

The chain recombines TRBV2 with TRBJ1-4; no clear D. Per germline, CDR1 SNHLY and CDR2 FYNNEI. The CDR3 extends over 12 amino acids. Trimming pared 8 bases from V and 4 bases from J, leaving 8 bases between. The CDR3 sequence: CASGSNNEKLFF. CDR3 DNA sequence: TGTGCCAGCGGGTCCAATAATGAAAAACTGTTTTTT. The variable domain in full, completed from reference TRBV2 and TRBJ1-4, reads EPEVTQTPSHQVTQMGQEVILRCVPISNHLYFYWYRQILGQKVEFLVSFYNNEISEKSEIFDDQFSVERPDGSNFTLKIRSTKLEDSAMYFCASGSNNEKLFFGSGTQLSVL.

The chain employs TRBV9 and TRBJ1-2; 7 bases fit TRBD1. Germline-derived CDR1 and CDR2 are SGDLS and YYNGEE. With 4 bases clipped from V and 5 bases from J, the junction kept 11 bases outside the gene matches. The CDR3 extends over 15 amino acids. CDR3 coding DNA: TGTGCCAGCAGCTCCGTCGACAGGGAATTATATGGCTACACCTTC. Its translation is CASSSVDRELYGYTF.

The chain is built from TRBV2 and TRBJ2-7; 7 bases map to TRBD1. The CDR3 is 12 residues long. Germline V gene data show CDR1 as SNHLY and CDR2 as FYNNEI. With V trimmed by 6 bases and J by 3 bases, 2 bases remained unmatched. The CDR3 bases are TGTGCCAGCAGGCCAGGGGGCTACGAGCAGTACTTC. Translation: CASRPGGYEQYF.

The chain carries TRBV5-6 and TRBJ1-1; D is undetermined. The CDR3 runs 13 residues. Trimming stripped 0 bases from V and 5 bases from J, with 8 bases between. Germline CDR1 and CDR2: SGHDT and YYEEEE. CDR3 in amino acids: CASSLGVSTEAFF. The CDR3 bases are TGTGCCAGCAGCTTGGGGGTCTCAACTGAAGCTTTCTTT.

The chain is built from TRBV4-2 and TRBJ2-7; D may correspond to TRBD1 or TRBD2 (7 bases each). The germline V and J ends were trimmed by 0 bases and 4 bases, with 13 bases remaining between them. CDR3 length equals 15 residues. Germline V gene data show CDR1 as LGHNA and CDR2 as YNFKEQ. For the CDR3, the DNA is TGTGCCAGCAGCCAAGACGGGACAGCGGGGTACGAGCAGTACTTC. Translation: CASSQDGTAGYEQYF.

In DNA form, the CDR3 reads TGTGCCAGCAGCTTGGGAGGGGGCCAAGAGACCCAGTACTTC. This codes for CASSLGGGQETQYF. The V and J genes are TRBV5-4 and TRBJ2-5; D may be TRBD1 (6 bases). The CDR3 is 14 residues long. The germline V gene has CDR1 SGHNT and CDR2 YYREEE (reference sequence). V lost 0 bases, J lost 1 base, and 7 bases lay in between.

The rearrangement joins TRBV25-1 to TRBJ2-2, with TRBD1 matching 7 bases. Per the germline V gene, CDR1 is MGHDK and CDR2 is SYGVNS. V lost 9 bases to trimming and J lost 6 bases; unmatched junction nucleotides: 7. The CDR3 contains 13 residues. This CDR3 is CARNRGISGELFF. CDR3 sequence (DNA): TGTGCCAGGAACAGGGGTATCTCCGGGGAGCTGTTTTTT.

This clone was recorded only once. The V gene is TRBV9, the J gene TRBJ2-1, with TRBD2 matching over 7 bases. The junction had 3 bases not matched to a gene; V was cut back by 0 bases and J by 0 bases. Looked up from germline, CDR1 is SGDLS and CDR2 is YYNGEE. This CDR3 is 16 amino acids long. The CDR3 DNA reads TGTGCCAGCAGCGTAGATGGACTAGGCTCCTACAATGAGCAGTTCTTC. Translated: CASSVDGLGSYNEQFF.

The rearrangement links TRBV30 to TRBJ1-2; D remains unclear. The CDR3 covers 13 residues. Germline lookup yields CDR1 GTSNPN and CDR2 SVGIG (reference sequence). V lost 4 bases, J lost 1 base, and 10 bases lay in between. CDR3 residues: CAWTPWDNYGYTF. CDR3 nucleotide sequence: TGTGCCTGGACGCCTTGGGATAACTATGGCTACACCTTC.

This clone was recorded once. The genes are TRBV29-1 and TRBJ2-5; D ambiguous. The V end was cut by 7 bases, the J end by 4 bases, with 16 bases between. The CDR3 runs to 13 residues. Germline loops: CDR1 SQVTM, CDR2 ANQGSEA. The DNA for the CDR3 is TGCAGCGCGCAAGACACCCCAGGAGAGACCCAGTACTTC. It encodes CSAQDTPGETQYF.

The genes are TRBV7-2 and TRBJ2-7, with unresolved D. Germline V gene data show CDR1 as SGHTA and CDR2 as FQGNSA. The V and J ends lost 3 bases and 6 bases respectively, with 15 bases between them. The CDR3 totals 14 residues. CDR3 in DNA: TGTGCCAGCAGCTTGGCCGGGCCCTCCGGCGAGCAGTACTTC. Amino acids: CASSLAGPSGEQYF.

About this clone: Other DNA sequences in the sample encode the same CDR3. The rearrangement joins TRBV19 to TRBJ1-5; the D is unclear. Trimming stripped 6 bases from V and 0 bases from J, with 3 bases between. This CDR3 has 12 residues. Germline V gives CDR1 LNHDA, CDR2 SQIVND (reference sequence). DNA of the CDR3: TGTGCCAGTAGAGATAGCAATCAGCCCCAGCATTTT. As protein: CASRDSNQPQHF.